The T cell receptor beta chain described here comes from a study of T cell changes during pregnancy in multiple sclerosis (dated by TCRdb to between 2018 and 2020). Study-level background: The study looked at changes in the T cell repertoire across pregnancy in women with multiple sclerosis.

The receptor library was made with the immunoSEQ multiplex PCR assay. The clones in this table, taken by TCRdb from immuneACCESS, are in-frame only. Not every clone is retained; where verified, under half of the shortfall comes from an unresolved V gene, and the cause of the rest is unknown. Within this sample are some 60,000 clones, with roughly nine tenths of them counted one time only. Jointly, the top ten make up about 3% of the sample. The junction carries 10 bases between V and J, which are trimmed by 1 base and 8 bases respectively. The CDR3, from cysteine to phenylalanine, totals 13 residues. The DNA shown is the 39-base CDR3, in frame from base 1. CDR1 and CDR2, per the germline V gene (reference sequence), are LNHDA and SQIVND. Concerning this clone itself: It has no known antigen specificity. Base qualities are missing; no much larger clone stands one base away.

The clonotype was recovered from a female donor in good health, enrolled as a control in a pregnancy study. The sequenced sample was peripheral blood, obtained in the third trimester of pregnancy. Recombination joined TRBV19 with TRBJ2-3, and possibly TRBD2, on 6 matching bases. The sequenced DNA is TGTGCCAGTAGTATAGGTCAGGAGGGTACGCAGTATTTT. The encoded protein is CASSIGQEGTQYF.